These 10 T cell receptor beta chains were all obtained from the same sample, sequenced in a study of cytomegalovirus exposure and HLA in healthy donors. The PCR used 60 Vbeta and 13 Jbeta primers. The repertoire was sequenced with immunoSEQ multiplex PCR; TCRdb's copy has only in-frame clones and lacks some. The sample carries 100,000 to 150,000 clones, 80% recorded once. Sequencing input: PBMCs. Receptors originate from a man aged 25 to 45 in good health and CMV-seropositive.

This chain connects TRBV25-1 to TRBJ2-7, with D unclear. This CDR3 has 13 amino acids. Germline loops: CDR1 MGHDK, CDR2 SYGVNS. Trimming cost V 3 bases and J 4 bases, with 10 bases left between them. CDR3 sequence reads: CASSDDFDYEQYF. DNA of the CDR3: TGTGCCAGCAGTGATGACTTTGATTACGAGCAGTACTTC.

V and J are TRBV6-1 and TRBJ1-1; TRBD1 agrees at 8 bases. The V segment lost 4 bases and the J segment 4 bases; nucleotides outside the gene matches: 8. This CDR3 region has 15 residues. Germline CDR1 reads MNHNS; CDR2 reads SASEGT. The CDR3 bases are TGTGCCAGCAGTGGGCGGACAGGGAGTGGCACTGAAGCTTTCTTT. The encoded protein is CASSGRTGSGTEAFF.

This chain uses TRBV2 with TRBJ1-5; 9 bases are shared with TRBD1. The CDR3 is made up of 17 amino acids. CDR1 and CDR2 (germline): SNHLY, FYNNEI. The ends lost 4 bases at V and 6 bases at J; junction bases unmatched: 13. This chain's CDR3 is CASSASPGQGTSQPQHF. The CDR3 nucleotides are TGTGCCAGCAGTGCCTCTCCGGGACAGGGAACCAGTCAGCCCCAGCATTTT.

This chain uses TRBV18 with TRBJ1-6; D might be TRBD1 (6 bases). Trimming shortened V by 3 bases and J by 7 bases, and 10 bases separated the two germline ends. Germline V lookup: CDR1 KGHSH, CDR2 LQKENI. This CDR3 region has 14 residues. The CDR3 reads CASSPGQQNSPLHF. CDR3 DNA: TGTGCCAGCTCACCCGGACAGCAGAATTCACCCCTCCACTTT. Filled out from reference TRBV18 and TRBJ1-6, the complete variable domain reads NAGVMQNPRHLVRRRGQEARLRCSPMKGHSHVYWYRQLPEEGLKFMVYLQKENIIDESGMPKERFSAEFPKEGPSILRIQQVVRGDSAAYFCASSPGQQNSPLHFGNGTRLTVT.

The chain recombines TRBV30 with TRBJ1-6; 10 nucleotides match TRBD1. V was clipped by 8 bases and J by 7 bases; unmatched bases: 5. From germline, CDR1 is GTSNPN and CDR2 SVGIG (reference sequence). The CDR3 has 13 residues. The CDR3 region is CAAGTGENSPLHF. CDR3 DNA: TGTGCCGCCGGGACAGGGGAAAATTCACCCCTCCACTTT. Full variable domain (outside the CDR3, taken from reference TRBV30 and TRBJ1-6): SQTIHQWPATLVQPVGSPLSLECTVEGTSNPNLYWYRQAAGRGLQLLFYSVGIGQISSEVPQNLSASRPQDRQFILSSKKLLLSDSGFYLCAAGTGENSPLHFGNGTRLTVT.

The CDR3 sequence is CASSYSGRARNTEAFF. As DNA, the CDR3 is TGTGCCAGCAGTTACTCTGGCAGGGCGAGGAACACTGAAGCTTTCTTT. The V and J genes are TRBV6-5 and TRBJ1-1; tentatively, D is TRBD1 (5 bases). Germline CDR1 reads MNHEY; CDR2 reads SVGAGI. Trimming removed 0 bases from V and 1 base from J, with 12 bases in between. The CDR3 sequence is 16 residues long.

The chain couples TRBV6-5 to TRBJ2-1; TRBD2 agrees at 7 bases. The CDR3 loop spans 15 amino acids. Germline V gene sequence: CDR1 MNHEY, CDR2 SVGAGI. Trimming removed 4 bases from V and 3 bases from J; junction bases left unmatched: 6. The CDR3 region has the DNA TGTGCCAGCAGTTCAAAGCGGGGAGTCTACAATGAGCAGTTCTTC. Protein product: CASSSKRGVYNEQFF.

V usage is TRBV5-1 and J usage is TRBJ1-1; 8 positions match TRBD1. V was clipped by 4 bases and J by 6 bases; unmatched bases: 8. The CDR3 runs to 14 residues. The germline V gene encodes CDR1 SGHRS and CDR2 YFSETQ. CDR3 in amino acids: CASSDRTGQAEAFF. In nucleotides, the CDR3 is TGCGCCAGCAGCGATCGGACAGGGCAGGCTGAAGCTTTCTTT.

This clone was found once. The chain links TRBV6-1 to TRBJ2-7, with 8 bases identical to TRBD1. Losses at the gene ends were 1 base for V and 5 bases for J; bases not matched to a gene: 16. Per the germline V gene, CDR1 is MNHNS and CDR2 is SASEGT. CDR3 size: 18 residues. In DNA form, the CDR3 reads TGTGCCAGCAGTGAAGATGTCGTGGCGGCAGGGGGCTTCAACGAGCAGTACTTC. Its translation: CASSEDVVAAGGFNEQYF.

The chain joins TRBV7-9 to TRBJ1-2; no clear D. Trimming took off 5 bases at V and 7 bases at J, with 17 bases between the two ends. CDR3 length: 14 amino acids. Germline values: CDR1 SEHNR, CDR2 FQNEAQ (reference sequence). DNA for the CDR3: TGTGCCAGCAGCGGCATCCGGGGTTCTTTTGGCTACACCTTC. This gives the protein CASSGIRGSFGYTF. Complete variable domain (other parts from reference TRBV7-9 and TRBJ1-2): DTGVSQNPRHKITKRGQNVTFRCDPISEHNRLYWYRQTLGQGPEFLTYFQNEAQLEKSRLLSDRFSAERPKGSFSTLEIQRTEQGDSAMYLCASSGIRGSFGYTFGSGTRLTVV.